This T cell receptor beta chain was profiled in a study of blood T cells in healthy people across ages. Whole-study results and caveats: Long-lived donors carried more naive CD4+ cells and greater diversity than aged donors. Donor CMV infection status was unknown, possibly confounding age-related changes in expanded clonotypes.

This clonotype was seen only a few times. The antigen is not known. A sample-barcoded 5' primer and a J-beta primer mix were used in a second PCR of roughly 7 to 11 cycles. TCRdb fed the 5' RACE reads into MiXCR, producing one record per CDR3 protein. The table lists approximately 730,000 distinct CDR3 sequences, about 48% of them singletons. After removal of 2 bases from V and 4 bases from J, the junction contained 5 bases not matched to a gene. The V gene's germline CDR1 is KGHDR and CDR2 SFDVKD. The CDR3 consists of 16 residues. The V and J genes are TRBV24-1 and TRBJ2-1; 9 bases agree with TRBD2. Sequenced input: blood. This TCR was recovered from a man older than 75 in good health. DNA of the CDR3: TGTGCCACCAGTGATTCACTAGCGGGTTCTTACAATGAGCAGTTCTTC. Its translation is CATSDSLAGSYNEQFF.